These T cell receptor beta chains were read from a single sample in a study of cytomegalovirus exposure and HLA in healthy donors. TCRdb keeps only in-frame clones here, not all; method: immunoSEQ multiplex PCR. The table shows about 98,000 clones, with roughly 70% occurring only once. Sequencing was carried out using PBMCs. These receptor sequences come from a man aged 50-60 years in good health and CMV-seronegative. Both conserved end residues are part of each CDR3. The D gene is left open where the match is weak. The size entry is marked missing in some rows and otherwise reads once, few, many or a size class.

TRBD1 | TRBJ2-7 | TRBV9 | NA | CASSVDRGSYEQYF | TGTGCCAGCAGCGTAGACAGGGGTTCCTACGAGCAGTACTTC
TRBD1 | TRBJ1-6 | TRBV27 | few | CASSRQGGGNSPLHF | TGTGCCAGCAGCCGACAGGGTGGAGGTAATTCACCCCTCCACTTT
TRBD2 | TRBJ2-1 | TRBV4-2 | NA | CASSPNRASGGRWDEQFF | TGTGCCAGCAGCCCAAACCGCGCTAGCGGGGGCCGGTGGGATGAGCAGTTCTTC
NA | TRBJ2-2 | TRBV5-1 | once | CASSLGRNTGELFF | TGCGCCAGCAGCTTGGGTAGGAACACCGGGGAGCTGTTTTTT
NA | TRBJ1-4 | TRBV5-4 | NA | CASSLWGGSDEKLFF | TGTGCCAGCAGCTTGTGGGGGGGGTCGGATGAAAAACTGTTTTTT
TRBD1 | TRBJ1-5 | TRBV19 | NA | CASSTDRVNQPQHF | TGTGCCAGTAGTACGGACAGGGTCAATCAGCCCCAGCATTTT
NA | TRBJ2-1 | TRBV30 | few | CAWTPWESGSYNEQFF | TGTGCCTGGACCCCATGGGAGTCCGGATCCTACAATGAGCAGTTCTTC
NA | TRBJ2-7 | TRBV27 | once | CASRLLGGEQYF | TGTGCCAGCAGACTCCTGGGGGGCGAGCAGTACTTC
NA | TRBJ2-6 | TRBV5-4 | few | CASSLVVFSGANVLTF | TGTGCCAGCAGCTTGGTTGTCTTCTCTGGGGCCAACGTCCTGACTTTC
TRBD2 | TRBJ2-7 | TRBV7-9 | NA | CASSLADGVAGDEQYF | TGTGCCAGCAGCTTGGCCGATGGGGTAGCGGGAGACGAGCAGTACTTC
TRBD1 | TRBJ2-5 | TRBV10-1 | NA | CASSGSTGGLETQYF | TGCGCCAGCAGTGGATCGACAGGGGGCCTTGAGACCCAGTACTTC
TRBD2 | TRBJ2-3 | TRBV27 | NA | CASSSPLRESTDTQYF | TGTGCCAGCAGTTCCCCTCTGCGGGAGAGCACAGATACGCAGTATTTT
NA | TRBJ2-3 | TRBV18 | once | CASSRRGLRSTDTQYF | TGTGCCAGCTCACGTAGAGGACTGAGAAGCACAGATACGCAGTATTTT
NA | TRBJ1-1 | TRBV6-5 | NA | CASRPVWGGNTEAFF | TGTGCCAGCAGACCCGTCTGGGGGGGTAACACTGAAGCTTTCTTT
NA | TRBJ2-7 | TRBV5-1 | NA | CASSPLTGNEQYF | TGCGCCAGCAGCCCCTTAACAGGGAACGAGCAGTACTTC
NA | TRBJ1-1 | TRBV29-1 | NA | CSVNRVGTEAFF | TGCAGCGTAAACAGGGTAGGCACTGAAGCTTTCTTT
TRBD1 | TRBJ2-1 | TRBV29-1 | NA | CSVGGTGFEQFF | TGCAGCGTTGGGGGGACAGGGTTTGAGCAGTTCTTC
TRBD1 | TRBJ2-5 | TRBV28 | few | CASNDRERRETQYF | TGTGCCAGCAACGACAGGGAGAGGAGAGAGACCCAGTACTTC
TRBD1 | TRBJ2-4 | TRBV19 | NA | CASSPPGTGTNIQYF | TGTGCCAGTAGTCCCCCGGGGACAGGGACAAACATTCAGTACTTC
TRBD1 | TRBJ2-5 | TRBV6-5 | NA | CASSYDRGQETQYF | TGTGCCAGCAGTTACGACAGGGGGCAAGAGACCCAGTACTTC
TRBD2 | TRBJ2-7 | TRBV6-5 | NA | CASSTSGRHSVEQYF | TGTGCCAGCAGTACTAGCGGGAGGCATTCAGTCGAGCAGTACTTC
TRBD1 | TRBJ1-5 | TRBV6-6 | NA | CASSYGTGDPQPQHF | TGTGCCAGCAGTTATGGGACAGGGGACCCACAGCCCCAGCATTTT
NA | TRBJ2-5 | TRBV7-6 | NA | CASNAEGVVLETQYF | TGTGCCAGCAACGCAGAAGGGGTTGTTTTGGAGACCCAGTACTTC
TRBD2 | TRBJ2-7 | TRBV4-1 | NA | CASSQGRTRTYEQYF | TGCGCCAGCAGCCAAGGTAGGACTAGAACCTACGAGCAGTACTTC
NA | TRBJ1-5 | TRBV7-9 | NA | CASSSGQGNQPQHF | TGTGCCAGCAGCTCGGGACAAGGCAATCAGCCCCAGCATTTT
TRBD1 | TRBJ2-7 | TRBV5-4 | NA | CASSFGQGVYEQYF | TGTGCCAGCAGCTTCGGACAGGGGGTTTACGAGCAGTACTTC
TRBD2 | TRBJ2-1 | TRBV28 | NA | CASSFGRAASYNEQFF | TGTGCCAGCAGTTTTGGGAGGGCGGCCTCCTACAATGAGCAGTTCTTC
NA | TRBJ2-4 | TRBV28 | NA | CASSSQIAKNIQYF | TGTGCCAGCAGTTCCCAAATAGCCAAAAACATTCAGTACTTC
TRBD1 | TRBJ2-1 | TRBV11-2 | NA | CASSLRFGQGANEQFF | TGTGCCAGCAGCTTACGGTTCGGGCAGGGGGCGAATGAGCAGTTCTTC
NA | TRBJ1-1 | TRBV2 | NA | CASRGRLTEAFF | TGTGCCAGCAGGGGGCGCTTAACTGAAGCTTTCTTT
TRBD1 | TRBJ1-1 | TRBV4-2 | few | CASRRGLGQGDSEAFF | TGTGCCAGCAGAAGGGGACTTGGACAGGGGGATTCTGAAGCTTTCTTT
NA | TRBJ1-5 | TRBV6-1 | NA | CASSDGNQPQHF | TGTGCCAGCAGTGACGGCAATCAGCCCCAGCATTTT
NA | TRBJ2-1 | TRBV7-9 | once | CASSSHGTVHNEQFF | TGTGCCAGCAGCTCCCACGGGACTGTCCACAATGAGCAGTTCTTC
NA | TRBJ1-1 | TRBV6-5 | NA | CASRPQANTEAFF | TGTGCCAGCAGACCGCAGGCGAACACTGAAGCTTTCTTT
NA | TRBJ1-1 | TRBV7-9 | NA | CASSNSRWAEAFF | TGTGCCAGCAGCAACAGCCGTTGGGCTGAAGCTTTCTTT
TRBD2 | TRBJ2-7 | TRBV9 | NA | CASSVGGLAETYEQYF | TGTGCCAGCAGCGTAGGGGGACTAGCGGAAACCTACGAGCAGTACTTC
NA | TRBJ1-1 | TRBV5-1 | NA | CASRPYLTDTLRTEAFF | TGCGCCAGCAGGCCCTATTTGACAGACACTTTGCGTACTGAAGCTTTCTTT
NA | TRBJ1-2 | TRBV28 | NA | CASRDSSANYGYTF | TGTGCCAGCAGAGACAGCTCAGCTAACTATGGCTACACCTTC
NA | TRBJ1-5 | TRBV4-1 | NA | CASSQVPGINQPQHF | TGCGCCAGCAGCCAAGTCCCAGGGATCAATCAGCCCCAGCATTTT
NA | TRBJ2-3 | TRBV11-3 | once | CASSLGLEDTQYF | TGTGCCAGCAGCCTGGGGCTGGAAGATACGCAGTATTTT
NA | TRBJ1-1 | TRBV7-9 | NA | CASSLAGWTQNTEAFF | TGTGCCAGCAGCTTAGCCGGCTGGACACAGAACACTGAAGCTTTCTTT
NA | TRBJ1-1 | TRBV6-5 | NA | CASSRRQNPTEAFF | TGTGCCAGCAGTCGCAGACAGAACCCCACTGAAGCTTTCTTT
TRBD2 | TRBJ2-7 | TRBV28 | NA | CASSLGGTSGSYEQYF | TGTGCCAGCAGTTTAGGGGGGACTAGCGGGAGCTACGAGCAGTACTTC
TRBD2 | TRBJ2-5 | TRBV7-9 | NA | CASSLWSSGDWETQYF | TGTGCCAGCAGCTTATGGTCTAGCGGGGATTGGGAGACCCAGTACTTC
NA | TRBJ2-7 | TRBV13 | NA | CASSPPGQDYEQYF | TGTGCCAGCAGCCCCCCAGGGCAAGACTACGAGCAGTACTTC
NA | TRBJ2-7 | TRBV28 | NA | CASSWRVGVYEQYF | TGTGCCAGCAGCTGGAGAGTCGGTGTTTACGAGCAGTACTTC
TRBD2 | TRBJ2-3 | TRBV30 | NA | CASTSGGGTDTQYF | TGTGCCTCCACTAGCGGAGGGGGCACAGATACGCAGTATTTT